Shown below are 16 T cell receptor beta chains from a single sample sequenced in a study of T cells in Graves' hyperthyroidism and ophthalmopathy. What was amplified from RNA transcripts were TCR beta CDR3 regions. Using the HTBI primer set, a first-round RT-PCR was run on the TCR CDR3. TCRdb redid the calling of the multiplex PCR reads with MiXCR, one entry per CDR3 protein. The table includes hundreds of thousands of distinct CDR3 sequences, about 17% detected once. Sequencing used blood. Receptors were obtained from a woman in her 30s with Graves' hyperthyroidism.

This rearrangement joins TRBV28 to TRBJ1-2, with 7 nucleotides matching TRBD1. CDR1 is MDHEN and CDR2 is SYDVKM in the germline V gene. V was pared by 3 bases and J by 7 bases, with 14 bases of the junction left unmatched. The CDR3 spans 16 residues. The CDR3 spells CASSFGAGGPPGGYTF. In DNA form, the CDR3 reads TGTGCCAGCAGTTTTGGGGCAGGGGGACCGCCCGGTGGCTACACCTTC.

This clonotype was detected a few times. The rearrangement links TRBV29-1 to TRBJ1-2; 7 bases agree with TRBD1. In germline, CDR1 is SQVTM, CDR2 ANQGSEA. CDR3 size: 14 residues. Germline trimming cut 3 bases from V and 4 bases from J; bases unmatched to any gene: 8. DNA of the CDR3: TGCAGCGTTGAGGTCACCGGGACAGCCTATGGCTACACCTTC. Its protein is CSVEVTGTAYGYTF. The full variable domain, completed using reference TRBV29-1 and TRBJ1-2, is SAVISQKPSRDICQRGTSLTIQCQVDSQVTMMFWYRQQPGQSLTLIATANQGSEATYESGFVIDKFPISRPNLTFSTLTVSNMSPEDSSIYLCSVEVTGTAYGYTFGSGTRLTVV.

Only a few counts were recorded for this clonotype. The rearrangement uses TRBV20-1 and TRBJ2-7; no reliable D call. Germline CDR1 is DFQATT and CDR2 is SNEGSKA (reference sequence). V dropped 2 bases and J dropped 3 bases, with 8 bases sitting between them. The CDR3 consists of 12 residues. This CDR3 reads CSARNQVYEQYF. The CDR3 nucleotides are TGCAGTGCTAGAAATCAGGTCTACGAGCAGTACTTC.

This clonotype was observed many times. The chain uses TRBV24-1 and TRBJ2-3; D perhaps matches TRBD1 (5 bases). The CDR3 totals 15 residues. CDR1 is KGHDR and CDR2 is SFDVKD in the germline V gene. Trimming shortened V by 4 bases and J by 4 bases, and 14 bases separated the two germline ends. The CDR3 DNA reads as TGTGCCACCAGTGACCCTCAGGGATGGGCAGATACGCAGTATTTT. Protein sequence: CATSDPQGWADTQYF.

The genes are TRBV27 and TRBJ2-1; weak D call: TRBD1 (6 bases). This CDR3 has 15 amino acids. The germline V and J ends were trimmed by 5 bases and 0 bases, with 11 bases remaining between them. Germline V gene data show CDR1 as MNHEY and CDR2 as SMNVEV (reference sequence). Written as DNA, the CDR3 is TGTGCCAGCAGTCAGGGGCCGAGCTCCTACAATGAGCAGTTCTTC. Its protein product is CASSQGPSSYNEQFF.

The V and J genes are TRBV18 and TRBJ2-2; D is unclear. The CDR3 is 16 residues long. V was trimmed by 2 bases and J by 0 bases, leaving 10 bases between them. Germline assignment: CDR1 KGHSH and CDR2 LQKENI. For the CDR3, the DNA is TGTGCCAGCTCACCAATTGCTTATCCGAACACCGGGGAGCTGTTTTTT. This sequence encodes CASSPIAYPNTGELFF.

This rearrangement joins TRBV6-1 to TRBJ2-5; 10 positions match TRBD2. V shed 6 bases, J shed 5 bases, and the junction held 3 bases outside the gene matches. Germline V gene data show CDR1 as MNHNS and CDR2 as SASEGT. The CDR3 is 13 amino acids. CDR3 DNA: TGTGCCAGCAGATCTAGCGGGAGTGAGACCCAGTACTTC. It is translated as CASRSSGSETQYF.

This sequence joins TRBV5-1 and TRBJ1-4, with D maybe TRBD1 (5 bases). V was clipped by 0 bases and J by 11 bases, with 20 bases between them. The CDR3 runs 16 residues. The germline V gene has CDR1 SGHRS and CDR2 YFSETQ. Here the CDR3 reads CASSLELGEVINKLFF. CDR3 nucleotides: TGCGCCAGCAGCTTGGAGTTAGGGGAGGTGATAAATAAACTGTTTTTT.

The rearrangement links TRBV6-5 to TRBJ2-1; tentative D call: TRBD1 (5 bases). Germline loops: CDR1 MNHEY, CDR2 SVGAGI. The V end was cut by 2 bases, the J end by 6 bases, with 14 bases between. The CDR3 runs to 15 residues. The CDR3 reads CASSYDRVRGNEQFF. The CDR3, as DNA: TGTGCCAGCAGTTACGACAGAGTTAGAGGCAATGAGCAGTTCTTC.

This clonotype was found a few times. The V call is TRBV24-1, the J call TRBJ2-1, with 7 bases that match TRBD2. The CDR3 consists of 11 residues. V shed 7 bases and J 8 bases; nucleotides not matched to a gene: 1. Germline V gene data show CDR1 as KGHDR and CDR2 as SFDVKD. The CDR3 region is CATRAGDEQFF. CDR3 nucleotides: TGTGCCACCAGGGCGGGGGATGAGCAGTTCTTC.

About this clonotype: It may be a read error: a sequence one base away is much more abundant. The CDR3 sequence is CASSKREGAHEQYF. DNA for the CDR3: TGTGCCAGCAGTAAGCGGGAAGGGGCCCACGAGCAGTACTTC. The chain carries TRBV6-1 and TRBJ2-7; 7 bases fit TRBD2. CDR3 length: 14 amino acids. V lost 5 bases to trimming and J lost 5 bases; unmatched junction nucleotides: 9. Germline lookup yields CDR1 MNHNS and CDR2 SASEGT.

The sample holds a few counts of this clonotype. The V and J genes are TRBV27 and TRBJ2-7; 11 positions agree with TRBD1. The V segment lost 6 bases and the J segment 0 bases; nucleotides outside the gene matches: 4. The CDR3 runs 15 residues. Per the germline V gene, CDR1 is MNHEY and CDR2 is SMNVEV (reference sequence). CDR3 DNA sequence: TGTGCCAGCAGGGACAGGGGGCTGTACTCCTACGAGCAGTACTTC. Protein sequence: CASRDRGLYSYEQYF.

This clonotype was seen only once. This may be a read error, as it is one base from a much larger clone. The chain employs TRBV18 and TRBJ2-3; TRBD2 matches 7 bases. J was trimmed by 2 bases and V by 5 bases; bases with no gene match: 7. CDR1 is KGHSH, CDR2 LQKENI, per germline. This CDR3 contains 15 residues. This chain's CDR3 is CASSGLELNTDTQYF. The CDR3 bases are TGTGCCAGCTCAGGACTAGAACTTAACACAGATACGCAGTATTTT. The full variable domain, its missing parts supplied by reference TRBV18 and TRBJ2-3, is NAGVMQNPRHLVRRRGQEARLRCSPMKGHSHVYWYRQLPEEGLKFMVYLQKENIIDESGMPKERFSAEFPKEGPSILRIQQVVRGDSAAYFCASSGLELNTDTQYFGPGTRLTVL.

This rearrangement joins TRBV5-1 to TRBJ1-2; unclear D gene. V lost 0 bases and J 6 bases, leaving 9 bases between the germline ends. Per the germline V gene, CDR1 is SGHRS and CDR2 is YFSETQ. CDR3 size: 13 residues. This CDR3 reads CASSLAQVDGYTF. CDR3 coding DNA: TGCGCCAGCAGCTTGGCCCAGGTGGATGGCTACACCTTC.

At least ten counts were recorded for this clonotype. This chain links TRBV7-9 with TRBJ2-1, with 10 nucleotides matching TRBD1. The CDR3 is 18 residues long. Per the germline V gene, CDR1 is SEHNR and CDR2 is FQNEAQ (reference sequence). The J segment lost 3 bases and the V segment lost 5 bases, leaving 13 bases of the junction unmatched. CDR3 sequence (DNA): TGTGCCAGCAGCCACCTTTTAATGAGGGACAGGGGCTACAATGAGCAGTTCTTC. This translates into CASSHLLMRDRGYNEQFF. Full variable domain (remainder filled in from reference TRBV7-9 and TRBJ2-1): DTGVSQNPRHKITKRGQNVTFRCDPISEHNRLYWYRQTLGQGPEFLTYFQNEAQLEKSRLLSDRFSAERPKGSFSTLEIQRTEQGDSAMYLCASSHLLMRDRGYNEQFFGPGTRLTVL.

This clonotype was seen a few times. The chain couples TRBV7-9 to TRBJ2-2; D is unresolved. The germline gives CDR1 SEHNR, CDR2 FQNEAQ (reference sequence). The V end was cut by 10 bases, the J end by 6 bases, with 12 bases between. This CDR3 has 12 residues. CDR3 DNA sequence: TGTGCCACCGGTCTGGGCCCCGGGGAGCTGTTTTTT. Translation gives CATGLGPGELFF. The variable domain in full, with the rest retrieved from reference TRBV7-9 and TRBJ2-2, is DTGVSQNPRHKITKRGQNVTFRCDPISEHNRLYWYRQTLGQGPEFLTYFQNEAQLEKSRLLSDRFSAERPKGSFSTLEIQRTEQGDSAMYLCATGLGPGELFFGEGSRLTVL.